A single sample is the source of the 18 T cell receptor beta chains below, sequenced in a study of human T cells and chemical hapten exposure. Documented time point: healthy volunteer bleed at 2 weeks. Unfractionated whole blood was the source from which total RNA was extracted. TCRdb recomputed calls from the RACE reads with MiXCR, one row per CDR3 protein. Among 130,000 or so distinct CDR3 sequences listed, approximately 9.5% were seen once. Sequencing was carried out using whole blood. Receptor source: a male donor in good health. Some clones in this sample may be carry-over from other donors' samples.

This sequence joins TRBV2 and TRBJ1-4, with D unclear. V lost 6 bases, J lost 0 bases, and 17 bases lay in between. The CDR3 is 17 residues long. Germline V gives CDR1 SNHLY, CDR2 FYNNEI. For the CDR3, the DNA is TGTGCCAGCAGAGAGCCCACATTCAGTGCAACTAATGAAAAACTGTTTTTT. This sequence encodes CASREPTFSATNEKLFF.

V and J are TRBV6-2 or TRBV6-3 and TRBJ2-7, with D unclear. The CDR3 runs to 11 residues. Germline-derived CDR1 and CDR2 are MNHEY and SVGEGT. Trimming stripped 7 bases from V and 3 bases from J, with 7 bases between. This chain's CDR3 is CASNGVYEQYF. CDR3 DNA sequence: TGTGCCAGCAATGGGGTCTACGAGCAGTACTTC.

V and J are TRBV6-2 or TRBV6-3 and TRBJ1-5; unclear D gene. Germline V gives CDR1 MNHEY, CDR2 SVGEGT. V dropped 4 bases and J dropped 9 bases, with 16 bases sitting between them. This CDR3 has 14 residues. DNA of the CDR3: TGTGCCAGCAGTTTTGGACTTAACTATCTGCCCCAGCATTTT. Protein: CASSFGLNYLPQHF.

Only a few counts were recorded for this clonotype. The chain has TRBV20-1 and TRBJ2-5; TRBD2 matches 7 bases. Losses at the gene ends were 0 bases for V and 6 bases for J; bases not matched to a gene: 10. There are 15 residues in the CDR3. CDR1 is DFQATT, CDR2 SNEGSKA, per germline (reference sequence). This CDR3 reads CSAREMGGPSQTQYF. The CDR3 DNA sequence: TGCAGTGCTAGAGAGATGGGAGGGCCCTCCCAGACCCAGTACTTC.

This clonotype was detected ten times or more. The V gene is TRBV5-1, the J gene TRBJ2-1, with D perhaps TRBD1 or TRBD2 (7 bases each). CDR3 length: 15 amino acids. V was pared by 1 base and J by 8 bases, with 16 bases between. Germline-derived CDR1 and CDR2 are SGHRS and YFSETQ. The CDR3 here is CASSLWGGQSDEQFF. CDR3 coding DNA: TGCGCCAGCAGCTTGTGGGGGGGACAGTCGGATGAGCAGTTCTTC.

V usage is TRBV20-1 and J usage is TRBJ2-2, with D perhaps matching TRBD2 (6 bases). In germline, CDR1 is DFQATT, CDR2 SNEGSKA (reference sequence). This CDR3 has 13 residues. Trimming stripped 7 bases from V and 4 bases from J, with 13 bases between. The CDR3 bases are TGCAGTGTCGCCCGGGGGTTCACCGGGGAGCTGTTTTTT. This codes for CSVARGFTGELFF.

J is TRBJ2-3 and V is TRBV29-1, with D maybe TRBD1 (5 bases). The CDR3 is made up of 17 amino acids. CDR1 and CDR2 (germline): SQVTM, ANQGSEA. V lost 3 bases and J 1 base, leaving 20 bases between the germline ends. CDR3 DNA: TGCAGCGTTGAGGGGTTGGGGCCCTGTCCGGGCACAGATACGCAGTATTTT. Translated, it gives CSVEGLGPCPGTDTQYF.

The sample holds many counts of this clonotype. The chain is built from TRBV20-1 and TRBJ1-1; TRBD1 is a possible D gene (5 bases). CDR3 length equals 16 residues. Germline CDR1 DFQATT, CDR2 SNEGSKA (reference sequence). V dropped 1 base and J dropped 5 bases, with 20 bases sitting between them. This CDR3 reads CSARVGVGGRWTEAFF. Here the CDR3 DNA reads TGCAGTGCTAGAGTGGGGGTGGGCGGCAGATGGACTGAAGCTTTCTTT.

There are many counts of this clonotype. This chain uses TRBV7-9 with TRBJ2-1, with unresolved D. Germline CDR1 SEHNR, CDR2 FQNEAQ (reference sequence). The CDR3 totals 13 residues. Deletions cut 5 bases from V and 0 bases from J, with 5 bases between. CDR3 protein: CASSPISYNEQFF. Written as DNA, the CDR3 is TGTGCCAGCAGCCCTATCTCCTACAATGAGCAGTTCTTC.

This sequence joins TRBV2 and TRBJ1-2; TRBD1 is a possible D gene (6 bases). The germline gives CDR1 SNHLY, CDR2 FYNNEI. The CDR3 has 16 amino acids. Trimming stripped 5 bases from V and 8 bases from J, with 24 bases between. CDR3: CASSPDPGGGQGGYTF. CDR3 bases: TGTGCCAGCAGTCCCGATCCGGGCGGGGGCCAGGGAGGCTACACCTTC.

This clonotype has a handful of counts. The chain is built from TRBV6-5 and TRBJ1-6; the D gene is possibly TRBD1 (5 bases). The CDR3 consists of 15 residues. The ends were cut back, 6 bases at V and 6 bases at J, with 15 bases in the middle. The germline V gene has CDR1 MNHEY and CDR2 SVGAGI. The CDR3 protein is CASRGDGSANSPLHF. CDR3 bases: TGTGCCAGCAGGGGGGACGGAAGCGCTAATTCACCCCTCCACTTT.

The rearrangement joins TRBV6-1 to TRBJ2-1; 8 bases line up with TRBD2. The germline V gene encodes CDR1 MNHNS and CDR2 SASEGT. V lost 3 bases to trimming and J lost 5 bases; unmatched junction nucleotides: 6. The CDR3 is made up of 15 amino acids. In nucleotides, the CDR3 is TGTGCCAGCAGTGATCGGGCTAGCGGGCACAATGAGCAGTTCTTC. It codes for CASSDRASGHNEQFF.

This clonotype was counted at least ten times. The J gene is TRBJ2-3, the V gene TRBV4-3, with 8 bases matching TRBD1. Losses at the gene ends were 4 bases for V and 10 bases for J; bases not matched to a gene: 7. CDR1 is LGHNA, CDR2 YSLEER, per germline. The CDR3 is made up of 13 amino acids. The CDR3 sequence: CASSLGAQGAQYF. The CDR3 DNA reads TGCGCCAGCAGCCTTGGCGCACAGGGGGCGCAGTATTTT.

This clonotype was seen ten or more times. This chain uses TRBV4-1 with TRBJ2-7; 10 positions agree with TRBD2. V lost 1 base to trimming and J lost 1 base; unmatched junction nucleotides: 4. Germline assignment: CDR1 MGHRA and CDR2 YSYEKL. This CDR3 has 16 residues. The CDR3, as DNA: TGCGCCAGCAGCCAAGGACTAGCGGGCTTATCCTACGAGCAGTACTTC. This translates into CASSQGLAGLSYEQYF.

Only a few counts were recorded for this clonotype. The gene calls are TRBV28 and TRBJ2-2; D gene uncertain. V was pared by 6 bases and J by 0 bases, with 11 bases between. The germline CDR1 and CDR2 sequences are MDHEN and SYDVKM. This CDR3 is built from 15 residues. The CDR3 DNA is TGTGCCAGCAGACCTTGGGGATCGAACACCGGGGAGCTGTTTTTT. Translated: CASRPWGSNTGELFF.

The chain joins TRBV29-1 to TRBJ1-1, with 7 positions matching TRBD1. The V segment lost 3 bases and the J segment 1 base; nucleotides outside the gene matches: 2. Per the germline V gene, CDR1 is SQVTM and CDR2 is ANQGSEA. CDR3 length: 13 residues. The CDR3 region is CSVEGQQNTEAFF. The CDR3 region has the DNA TGCAGCGTTGAGGGACAGCAGAACACTGAAGCTTTCTTT.

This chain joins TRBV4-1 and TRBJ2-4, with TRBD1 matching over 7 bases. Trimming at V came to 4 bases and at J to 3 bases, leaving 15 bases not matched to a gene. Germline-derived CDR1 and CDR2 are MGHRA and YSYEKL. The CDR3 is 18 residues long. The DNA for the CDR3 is TGCGCCAGCAGCCTATCACCCCGGACAGGAGACGGCAAAAACATTCAGTACTTC. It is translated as CASSLSPRTGDGKNIQYF.

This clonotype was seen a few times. CDR3 sequence reads: CASSPVARTGNQPQHF. The CDR3 DNA reads TGCGCCAGCAGCCCGGTGGCCAGGACCGGCAATCAGCCCCAGCATTTT. V usage is TRBV5-1 and J usage is TRBJ1-5; D gene unclear. Germline CDR1 SGHRS, CDR2 YFSETQ. The CDR3 is 16 amino acids. V lost 4 bases to trimming and J lost 2 bases, with 16 bases between them.